This T cell receptor (beta chain) was retrieved from a study of lymphopenia after photon versus proton radiotherapy. Only a few counts were recorded for this clone. Its antigen is undetermined. The method was immunoSEQ multiplex PCR; TCRdb's version includes in-frame clones alone and lacks a portion of them. The sample holds about 26,000 clones, 75% to 90% seen once. General observations from the study: Post-nadir TCR diversity decline inversely tracked overall survival among those who died. Photon-treated patients lost naive T cells and TCR diversity; proton-treated stayed stable. Survival link was tested only in deceased patients; proton benefit remains a possibility. Oligoclonal CD8+ Temra expansion after nadir drove photon patients' diversity drop.

Germline V gene sequence: CDR1 SNHLY, CDR2 FYNNEI. The CDR3 has 13 residues. The junction had 5 bases not matched to a gene; V was cut back by 6 bases and J by 9 bases. The sequencing used peripheral blood, collected from a patient treated with photon-based radiotherapy. This chain uses TRBV2 with TRBJ2-1; 10 bases agree with TRBD1. The source of this sequence is a man in his thirties or forties with gastric cancer. CDR3: CASSPGQGTEQFF. The CDR3 nucleotides are TGTGCCAGCAGCCCGGGACAGGGGACTGAGCAGTTCTTC.